This TCR beta chain was captured by sequencing in a study of CD8+CD57+ T cells in acquired aplastic anemia. Study-level information: DNA per sorted CD4+ or CD8+ sample ranged roughly 0.17 to 27.4 ug, averaging approximately 3.1 ug. Healthy donor CD4+ cell samples had a mean of roughly 9.8 million reads. Study conclusions and caveats: Found in both controls and patients were around 30 CD8+ CDR3 sequences.

This CDR3 is 16 amino acids long. Trimming cost V 1 base and J 1 base; bases outside gene matches: 3. Genomic DNA was employed as the template in profiling TCR beta VDJ and CDR3. Each CDR3 protein is one row after TCRdb ran MiXCR on the reads. The table records about 160,000 distinct CDR3 sequences, just under 45% of them present only once. This clonotype appeared a few times. What it recognizes is unknown. Sample: sorted CD4+, CD8+, or CD8+CD57+ T cells (not recorded which) from PBMCs. The receptor was isolated from a human donor in good health. The rearrangement links TRBV12-3 or TRBV12-4 to TRBJ2-3, with 9 nucleotides matching TRBD2. This chain's CDR3 is CASSLGPSGGTDTQYF. The CDR3 nucleotides read TGTGCCAGCAGTTTAGGGCCTAGCGGGGGCACAGATACGCAGTATTTT.